This TCR beta chain was identified during a study of blood T cell repertoires in COVID-19. TCRdb's copy holds only in-frame clones and misses some; the assay was immunoSEQ multiplex PCR. This sample carries roughly 180,000 clones, approximately 87% of them seen once, and the ten largest clones take 4% to 4.5%. The junction had 10 bases not matched to a gene; V was cut back by 10 bases and J by 11 bases. This CDR3 is built from 11 residues. The sequence derives from a woman in her forties or fifties who had recovered from COVID-19. Sequencing was performed on PBMCs or T cells enriched from blood (not recorded which). The chain combines TRBV12-3 or TRBV12-4 with TRBJ1-1; the match to TRBD1 covers 7 bases. CDR3 in DNA: TGTGCCACCCGACAGGGTGGATCGGCTTTCTTT. It is translated as CATRQGGSAFF.